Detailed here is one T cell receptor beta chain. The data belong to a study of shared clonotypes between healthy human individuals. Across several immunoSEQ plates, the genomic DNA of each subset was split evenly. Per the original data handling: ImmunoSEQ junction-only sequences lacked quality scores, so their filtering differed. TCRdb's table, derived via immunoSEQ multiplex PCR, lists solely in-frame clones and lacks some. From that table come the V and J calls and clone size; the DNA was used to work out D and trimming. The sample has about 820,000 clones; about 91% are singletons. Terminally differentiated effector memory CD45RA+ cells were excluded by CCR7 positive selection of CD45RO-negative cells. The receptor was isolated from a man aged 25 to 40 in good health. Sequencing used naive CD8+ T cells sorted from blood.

The CDR3 region has the DNA TGTGCCAGCAGCTTAGAGGGACAGTACAAAAACATTCAGTACTTC. This codes for CASSLEGQYKNIQYF. The chain employs TRBV7-9 and TRBJ2-4, with 7 bases identical to TRBD1. CDR3 length equals 15 residues. From germline, CDR1 is SEHNR and CDR2 FQNEAQ (reference sequence). The J segment lost 3 bases and the V segment lost 1 base, leaving 3 bases of the junction unmatched.